Listed below are T cell receptor beta chains from one sample, sequenced in a study of cytomegalovirus exposure and HLA in healthy donors. The protocol was immunoSEQ multiplex PCR, while the TCRdb copy is restricted to in-frame clones and leaves out a portion. Here the sample spans around 150,000 clones, roughly 87% being singletons. Input material: PBMCs. The receptors come from a man younger than 45 in good health and CMV-seropositive. The CDR3 runs from the conserved cysteine through the conserved F or W. The D gene is left open where the match is weak.

>TRBV9|-|TRBJ2-2|14
CASSVVSVTGELFF
TGTGCCAGCAGCGTAGTATCGGTCACCGGGGAGCTGTTTTTT
>TRBV27|-|TRBJ1-3|13
CASSPYSGNTIYF
TGTGCCAGCAGCCCGTACTCTGGAAACACCATATATTTT
>TRBV13|-|TRBJ2-7|12
CASSLRPYEQYF
TGTGCCAGCAGCTTACGTCCGTACGAGCAGTACTTC